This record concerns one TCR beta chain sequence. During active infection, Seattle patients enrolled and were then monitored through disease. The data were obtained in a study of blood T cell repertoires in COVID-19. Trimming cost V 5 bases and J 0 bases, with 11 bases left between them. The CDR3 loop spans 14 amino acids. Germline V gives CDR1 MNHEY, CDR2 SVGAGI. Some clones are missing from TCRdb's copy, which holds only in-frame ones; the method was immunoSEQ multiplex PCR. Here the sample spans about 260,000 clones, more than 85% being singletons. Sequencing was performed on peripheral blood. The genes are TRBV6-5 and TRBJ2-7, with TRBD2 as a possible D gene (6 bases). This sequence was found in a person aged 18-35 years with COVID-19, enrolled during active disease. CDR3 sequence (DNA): TGTGCCAGCAGTAGCGGGCCGAGCTCCTACGAGCAGTACTTC. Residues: CASSSGPSSYEQYF.